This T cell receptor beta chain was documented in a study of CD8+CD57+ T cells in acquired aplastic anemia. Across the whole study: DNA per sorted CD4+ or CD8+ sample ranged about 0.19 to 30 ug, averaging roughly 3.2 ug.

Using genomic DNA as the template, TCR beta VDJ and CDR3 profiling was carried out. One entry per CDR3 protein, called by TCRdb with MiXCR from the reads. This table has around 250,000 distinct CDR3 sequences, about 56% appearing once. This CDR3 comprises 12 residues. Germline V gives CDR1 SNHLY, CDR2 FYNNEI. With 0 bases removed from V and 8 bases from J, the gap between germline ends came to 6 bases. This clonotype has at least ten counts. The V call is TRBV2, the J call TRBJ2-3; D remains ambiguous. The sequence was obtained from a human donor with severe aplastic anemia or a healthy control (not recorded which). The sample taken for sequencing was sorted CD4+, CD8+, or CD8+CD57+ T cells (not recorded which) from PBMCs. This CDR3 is CASSEAAITQYF. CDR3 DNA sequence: TGTGCCAGCAGTGAAGCGGCAATTACGCAGTATTTT.